This T cell receptor beta chain was profiled in a study of T-cell memory formation after mild COVID-19. General observations from the study: Detection of some responders pre-infection suggested pre-existing cross-reactive memory T cells participated. Clones that contracted from day 15 to 85 had balanced CD4/CD8; later expanders were CD4+ biased.

Germline V gene lookup returns CDR1 DFQATT and CDR2 SNEGSKA (reference sequence). V was clipped by 2 bases and J by 0 bases, with 8 bases between them. The CDR3 totals 13 residues. MiXCR, run by TCRdb on the 5' RACE reads, gives a single entry per CDR3 protein. The sample lists some 280,000 distinct CDR3 sequences; 15% to 20% were seen once. Only a few counts were recorded for this clonotype. The target antigen is unknown. The receptor was derived from a man aged 18 to 35 who had mild COVID-19 (a few samples of this study predate the infection). Cell type and time point are not known. The J gene is TRBJ2-7, the V gene TRBV20-1, with D perhaps TRBD1 (5 bases). The sequenced sample was PBMCs or a T cell subset sorted from them (not recorded which). DNA of the CDR3: TGCAGTGCTAGATCAGGGTTCTCCTACGAGCAGTACTTC. Protein: CSARSGFSYEQYF.